This paragraph covers one T cell receptor (beta chain) sequence. Germline-derived CDR1 and CDR2 are SGHAT and FQNNGV. CDR3 length equals 11 residues. The V gene lost 4 bases and the J gene lost 7 bases, with 8 bases spanning the gap. Authors' analysis steps: Amplifying reference gene primers gave estimates of nucleated cell counts. This table comes from immunoSEQ multiplex PCR, and its TCRdb copy is limited to in-frame clones, with some not included. V and J calls and clone size are given by that table; D and trimming were obtained from the DNA. The table has more than 250,000 clones, 88% seen once. This sample stems from a study of blood T cell repertoires in COVID-19.

The V and J genes are TRBV11-2 and TRBJ2-7; D is uncertain. This TCR came from a woman between 40 and 50 years old with acute COVID-19. What was sequenced was PBMCs or T cells enriched from blood (not recorded which). CDR3 in amino acids: CASSWLGEQYF. The CDR3 coding sequence is TGTGCCAGCAGCTGGCTCGGGGAGCAGTACTTC.